A selection of T cell receptor beta chains follows, all from one sample in a study of cytomegalovirus exposure and HLA in healthy donors. Here immunoSEQ multiplex PCR was the method, and the copy in TCRdb shows in-frame clones only, minus some. This sample carries roughly 110,000 clones, 82% of them seen once, and the ten largest clones take approximately 2.4%. The sequencing input was PBMCs. These receptors came from a man aged 25 to 45 in good health and CMV-seropositive. Each CDR3 is given with its conserved first and last residue. The D gene is left open where the match is weak. Rows give clone size only sometimes, using once, few, many, or a class for an expanded clone.

abundance: -; j_gene: TRBJ1-1; d_gene: -; v_gene: TRBV30; CDR3nt: TGTGCCTGGAGTAGCATATACACTGAAGCTTTCTTT; CDR3aa: CAWSSIYTEAFF
abundance: -; j_gene: TRBJ2-3; d_gene: TRBD2; v_gene: TRBV19; CDR3nt: TGTGCCAGTAGTATACAAACGGGGGGGGGCACAGATACGCAGTATTTT; CDR3aa: CASSIQTGGGTDTQYF
abundance: -; j_gene: TRBJ1-1; d_gene: -; v_gene: TRBV7-8; CDR3nt: TGTGCCAGCAGCTTAGCGCATCAGGGTTTGAACACTGAAGCTTTCTTT; CDR3aa: CASSLAHQGLNTEAFF
abundance: -; j_gene: TRBJ1-1; d_gene: -; v_gene: TRBV10-2; CDR3nt: TGCGCCAGCACGCAGGGTAACACTGAAGCTTTCTTT; CDR3aa: CASTQGNTEAFF
abundance: few; j_gene: TRBJ1-1; d_gene: -; v_gene: TRBV19; CDR3nt: TGTGCCAGTAGTATATCAAGGGTTCATCGGGGCACTGAAGCTTTCTTT; CDR3aa: CASSISRVHRGTEAFF
abundance: -; j_gene: TRBJ2-7; d_gene: -; v_gene: TRBV14; CDR3nt: TGTGCCAGCAGCCAGCGGCCAAACTACGAGCAGTACTTC; CDR3aa: CASSQRPNYEQYF
abundance: -; j_gene: TRBJ2-3; d_gene: TRBD2; v_gene: TRBV10-1; CDR3nt: TGCGCCAGCAGTGAGGAGATAGCGGGGGCGGATACGCAGTATTTT; CDR3aa: CASSEEIAGADTQYF
abundance: once; j_gene: TRBJ2-7; d_gene: TRBD2; v_gene: TRBV15; CDR3nt: TGTGCCACCAGCAGGAGCCTTATTTCCCGGGGGGGCCTTTACGAGCAGTACTTC; CDR3aa: CATSRSLISRGGLYEQYF
abundance: few; j_gene: TRBJ2-5; d_gene: -; v_gene: TRBV5-1; CDR3nt: TGCGCCAGCAGCTTGGCTTCGGGGTCAGTAGAGACCCAGTACTTC; CDR3aa: CASSLASGSVETQYF
abundance: few; j_gene: TRBJ1-6; d_gene: -; v_gene: TRBV7-9; CDR3nt: TGTTCCAGCAGCTTCCTCGTTGATAATTCACCCCTCCACTTT; CDR3aa: CSSSFLVDNSPLHF
abundance: -; j_gene: TRBJ1-6; d_gene: TRBD1; v_gene: TRBV6-5; CDR3nt: TGTGCCAGCAGTTTCGGGACAGGGCAAAATTCACCCCTCCACTTT; CDR3aa: CASSFGTGQNSPLHF